This T cell receptor beta chain was retrieved from a study of T-cell memory formation after mild COVID-19. Sample barcodes and UMIs were carried by the TCR alpha and TCR beta cDNA libraries that 5'RACE generated with constant-segment primers. One entry per CDR3 protein results from TCRdb running MiXCR on the 5' RACE reads. The table has some 68,000 distinct CDR3 sequences, roughly 17% seen once. This sequence was found in an adult woman who had mild COVID-19 (a few samples of this study predate the infection). Cell type and time point are not known. The sequenced sample consisted of PBMCs or a T cell subset sorted from them (not recorded which).

CDR3 DNA: TGTGCCAGCAGCTTAGGTGGGGGGCGAGATACGCAGTATTTT. Protein product: CASSLGGGRDTQYF. The rearrangement joins TRBV7-3 to TRBJ2-3; D is tentatively TRBD1 or TRBD2 (6 bases each). Germline V gene data show CDR1 as SGHTA and CDR2 as FQGTGA. V was trimmed by 2 bases and J by 5 bases, leaving 11 bases between them. This CDR3 comprises 14 residues.